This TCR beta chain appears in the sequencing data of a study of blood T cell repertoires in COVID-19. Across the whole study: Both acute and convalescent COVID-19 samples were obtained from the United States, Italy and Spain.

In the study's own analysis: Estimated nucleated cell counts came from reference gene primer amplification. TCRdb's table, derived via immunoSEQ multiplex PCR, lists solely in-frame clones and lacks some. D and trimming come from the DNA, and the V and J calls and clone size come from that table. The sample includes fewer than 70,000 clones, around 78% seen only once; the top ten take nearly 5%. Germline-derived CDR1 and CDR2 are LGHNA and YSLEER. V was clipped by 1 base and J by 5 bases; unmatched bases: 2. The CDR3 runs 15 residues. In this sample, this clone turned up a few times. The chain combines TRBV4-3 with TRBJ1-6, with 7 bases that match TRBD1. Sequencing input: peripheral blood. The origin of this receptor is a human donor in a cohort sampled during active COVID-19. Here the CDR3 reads CASSQVTGDNSPLHF. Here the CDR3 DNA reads TGCGCCAGCAGCCAAGTAACAGGGGATAATTCACCCCTCCACTTT.